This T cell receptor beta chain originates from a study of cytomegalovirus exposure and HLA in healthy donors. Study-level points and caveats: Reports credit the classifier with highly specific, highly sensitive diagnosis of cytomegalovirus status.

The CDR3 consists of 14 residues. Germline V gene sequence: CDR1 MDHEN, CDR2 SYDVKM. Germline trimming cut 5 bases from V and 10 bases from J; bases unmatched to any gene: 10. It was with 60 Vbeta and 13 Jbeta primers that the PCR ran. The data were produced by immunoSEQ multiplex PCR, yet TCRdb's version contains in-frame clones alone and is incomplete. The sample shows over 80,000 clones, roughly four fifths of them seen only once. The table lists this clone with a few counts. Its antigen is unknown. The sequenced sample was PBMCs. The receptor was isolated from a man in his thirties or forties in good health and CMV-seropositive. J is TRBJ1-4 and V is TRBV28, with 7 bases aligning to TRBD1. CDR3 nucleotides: TGTGCCAGCAGTCATGACAGGGCTTTTGGAAAACTGTTTTTT. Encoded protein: CASSHDRAFGKLFF.